A selection of T cell receptor beta chains follows, all from one sample in a study of regulatory T cells in long-lasting Graves disease. TCRdb independently ran MiXCR on the multiplex PCR reads; one entry per CDR3 protein. The table includes hundreds of thousands of distinct CDR3 sequences, around 20% detected once. Sample: peripheral blood mononuclear cells (PBMCs), taken when the disease was refractory, from a patient treated with antithyroid drugs. These receptors originate from a female donor with Graves disease. Both conserved end residues are part of each CDR3. A D gene is named only where the DNA matches it firmly.

D,V,CDR3
TRBD2,TRBV6-1,CASSEAILRGTSSETQYF
TRBD1,TRBV28,CASSPPGQSEAFF
TRBD2,TRBV11-2,CASSLDIRVASGNTGELFF
TRBD1,TRBV12-3/TRBV12-4,CASSYVQGAVGYTF
-,TRBV28,CASSLLGGSYEQYF
-,TRBV24-1,CATSDYNSNQPQHF
TRBD1,TRBV28,CASTTGTGGNQPQHF
-,TRBV7-9,CASSPSVATLYEQYF
-,TRBV28,CASSYLRSYEQYF
-,TRBV11-2,CASSPNGPQETQYF
-,TRBV18,CASSPLSGRADQETQYF
-,TRBV6-1,CASKPGTYPTDTQYF
-,TRBV7-9,CASSYNRDGYTF
-,TRBV6-1,CASTDRRTGELFF
TRBD2,TRBV6-1,CASSQLAAGVAGELFF
-,TRBV2,CASSDSAGRGYTF
-,TRBV6-5,CASSYTRSAGELFF
-,TRBV2,CASSETRRNEQFF
-,TRBV29-1,CSALPGTNYGYTF
-,TRBV6-2/TRBV6-3,CASSDLPHVSGFSGANVLTF
-,TRBV11-2,CASSLTRTVRSSPLHF
-,TRBV29-1,CSGSHSSGNYEQYF
-,TRBV6-9,CASSFSGSAFF
TRBD2,TRBV15,CATSRDKGWEGETQYF
-,TRBV5-5,CASSLRVWQPQHF
-,TRBV10-3,CAISESPALGDSGNTIYF
-,TRBV9,CASSVDQGRSYEQYF
TRBD1,TRBV25-1,CASRGTDGTEAFF
-,TRBV30,CAWSMTVNTEAFF
TRBD1,TRBV12-3/TRBV12-4,CASRVRDRVTEAFF
-,TRBV7-8,CASSLVASSSSQNIQYF
TRBD2,TRBV20-1,CSANGLAGSYEQYF
-,TRBV5-4,CASSFEGGGLETQYF
-,TRBV9,CASSRDALHTGELFF
-,TRBV28,CASSWIYSLGWVYEQYF
TRBD2,TRBV28,CASSDTSGSTDTQYF
TRBD1,TRBV12-3/TRBV12-4,CASTPPRGHQPQHF
-,TRBV12-3/TRBV12-4,CAGKGGGFFAGNTIYF
-,TRBV5-1,CASSPGDGGAHQPQHF
-,TRBV28,CASRPTGLAEQYF
TRBD2,TRBV28,CASKAGGAKNIQYF
TRBD1,TRBV29-1,CSVLTGGLDTEAFF
-,TRBV12-3/TRBV12-4,CASRAVPTQGGYTF
TRBD2,TRBV12-3/TRBV12-4,CASSPFGGRGTGELFF
-,TRBV29-1,CSVEDYTYEQYF
TRBD1,TRBV3-1,CASSRISTGAYYEQYF
TRBD1,TRBV10-3,CAISETGGLQPQHF
-,TRBV2,CASSVQGRQPQHF
-,TRBV30,CAWRSGIGGAGYNEQFF
-,TRBV6-5,CASSLTPGGGFSTDTQYF
-,TRBV29-1,CSVVRGGTGELFF
-,TRBV6-9,CASSFTPTRTYEQYF
-,TRBV30,CAWRSGGKLFF
TRBD1,TRBV2,CASRAPGQGLEQYF
-,TRBV6-5,CASSYSPQGPEQYF
-,TRBV6-1,CASPGDSNTGELFF
TRBD2,TRBV6-2/TRBV6-3,CASSYSSWGEGTYNEQFF